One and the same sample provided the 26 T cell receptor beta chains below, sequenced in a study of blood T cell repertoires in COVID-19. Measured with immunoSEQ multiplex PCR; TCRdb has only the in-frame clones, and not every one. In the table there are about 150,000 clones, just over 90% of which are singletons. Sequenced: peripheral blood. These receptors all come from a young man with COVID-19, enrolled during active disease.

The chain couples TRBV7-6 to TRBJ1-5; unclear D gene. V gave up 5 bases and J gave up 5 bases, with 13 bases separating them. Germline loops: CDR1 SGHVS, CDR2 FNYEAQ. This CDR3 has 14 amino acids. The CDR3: CASSMRGEDQPQHF. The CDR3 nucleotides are TGTGCCAGCAGCATGAGAGGTGAGGATCAGCCCCAGCATTTT.

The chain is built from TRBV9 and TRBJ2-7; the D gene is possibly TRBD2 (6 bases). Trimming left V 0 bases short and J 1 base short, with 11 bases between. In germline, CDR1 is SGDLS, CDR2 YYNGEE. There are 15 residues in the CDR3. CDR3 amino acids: CASSVGGDASYEQYF. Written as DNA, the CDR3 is TGTGCCAGCAGCGTAGGCGGGGATGCGTCCTACGAGCAGTACTTC.

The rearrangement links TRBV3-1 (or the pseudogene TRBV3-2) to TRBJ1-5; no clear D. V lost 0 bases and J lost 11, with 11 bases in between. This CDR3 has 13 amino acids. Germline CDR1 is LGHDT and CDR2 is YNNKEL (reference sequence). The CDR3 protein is CASSQDRTGSQHF. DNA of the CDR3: TGTGCCAGCAGCCAAGATAGAACCGGGTCCCAGCATTTT.

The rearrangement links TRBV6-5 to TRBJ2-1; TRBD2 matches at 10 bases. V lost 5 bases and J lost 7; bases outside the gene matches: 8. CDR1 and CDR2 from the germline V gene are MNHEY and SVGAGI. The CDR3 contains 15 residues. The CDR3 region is CASSILAGARNEQFF. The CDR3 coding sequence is TGTGCCAGCAGTATTCTAGCGGGAGCCCGGAATGAGCAGTTCTTC.

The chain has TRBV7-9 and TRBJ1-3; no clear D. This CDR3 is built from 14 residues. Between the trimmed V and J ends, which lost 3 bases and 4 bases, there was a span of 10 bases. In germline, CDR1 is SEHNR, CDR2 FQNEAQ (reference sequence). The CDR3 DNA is TGTGCCAGCAGCTTCGGGTACGCGGGAAACACCATATATTTT. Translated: CASSFGYAGNTIYF.

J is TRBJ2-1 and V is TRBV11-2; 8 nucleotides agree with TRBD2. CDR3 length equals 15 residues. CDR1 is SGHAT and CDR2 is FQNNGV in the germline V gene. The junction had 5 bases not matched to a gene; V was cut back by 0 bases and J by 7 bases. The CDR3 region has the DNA TGTGCCAGCAGCTTAGATCGCGGGAGGAGAAATGAGCAGTTCTTC. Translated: CASSLDRGRRNEQFF.

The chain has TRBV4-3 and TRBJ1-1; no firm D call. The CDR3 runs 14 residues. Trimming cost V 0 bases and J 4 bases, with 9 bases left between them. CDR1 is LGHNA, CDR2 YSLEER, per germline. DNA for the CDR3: TGCGCCAGCAGCCAAGACTTTATCAGCACTGAAGCTTTCTTT. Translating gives CASSQDFISTEAFF.

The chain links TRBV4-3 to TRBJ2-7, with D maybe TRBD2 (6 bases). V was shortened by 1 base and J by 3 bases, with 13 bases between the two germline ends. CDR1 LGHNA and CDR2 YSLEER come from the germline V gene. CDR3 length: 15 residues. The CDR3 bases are TGCGCCAGCAGCCAAGGGAGGGACCCGGGCTACGAGCAGTACTTC. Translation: CASSQGRDPGYEQYF.

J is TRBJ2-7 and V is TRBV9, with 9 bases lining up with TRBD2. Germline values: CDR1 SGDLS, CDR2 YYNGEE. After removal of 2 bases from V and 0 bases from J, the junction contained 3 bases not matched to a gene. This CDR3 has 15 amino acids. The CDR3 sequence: CASSVGLASSYEQYF. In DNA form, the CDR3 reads TGTGCCAGCAGCGTGGGACTAGCAAGCTCCTACGAGCAGTACTTC.

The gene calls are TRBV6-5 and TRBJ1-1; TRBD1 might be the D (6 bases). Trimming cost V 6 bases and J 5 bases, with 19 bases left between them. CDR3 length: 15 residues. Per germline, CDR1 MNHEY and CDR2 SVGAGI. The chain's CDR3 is CASRTKQGGGTEAFF. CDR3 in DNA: TGTGCCAGCAGAACTAAACAGGGAGGGGGAACTGAAGCTTTCTTT.

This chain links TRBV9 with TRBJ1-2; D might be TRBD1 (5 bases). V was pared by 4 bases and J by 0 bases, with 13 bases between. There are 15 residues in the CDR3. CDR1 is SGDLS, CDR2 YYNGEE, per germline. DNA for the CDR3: TGTGCCAGCAGCCCCGGGACTCAAGCTAACTATGGCTACACCTTC. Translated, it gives CASSPGTQANYGYTF. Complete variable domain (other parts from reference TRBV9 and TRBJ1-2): DSGVTQTPKHLITATGQRVTLRCSPRSGDLSVYWYQQSLDQGLQFLIQYYNGEERAKGNILERFSAQQFPDLHSELNLSSLELGDSALYFCASSPGTQANYGYTFGSGTRLTVV.

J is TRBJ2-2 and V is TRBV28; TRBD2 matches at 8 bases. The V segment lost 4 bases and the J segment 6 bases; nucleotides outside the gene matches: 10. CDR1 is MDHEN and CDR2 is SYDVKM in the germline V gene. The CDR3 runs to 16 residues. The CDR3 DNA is TGTGCCAGCAGTTCCCCCGGGACTAGAATGTCCGGGGAGCTGTTTTTT. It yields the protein CASSSPGTRMSGELFF.

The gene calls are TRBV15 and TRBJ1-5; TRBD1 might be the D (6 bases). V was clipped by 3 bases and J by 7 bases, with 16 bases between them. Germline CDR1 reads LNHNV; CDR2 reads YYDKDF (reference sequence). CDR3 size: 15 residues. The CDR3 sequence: CATSSRLGADQPQHF. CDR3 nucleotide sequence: TGTGCCACCAGCAGTCGCCTGGGGGCGGACCAGCCCCAGCATTTT.

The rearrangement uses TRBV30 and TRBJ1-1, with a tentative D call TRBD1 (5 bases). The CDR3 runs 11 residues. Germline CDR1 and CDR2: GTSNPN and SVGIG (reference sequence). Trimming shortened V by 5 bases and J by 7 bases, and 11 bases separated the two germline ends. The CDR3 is CAWGAVNEAFF. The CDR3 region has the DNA TGTGCCTGGGGGGCCGTTAATGAAGCTTTCTTT.

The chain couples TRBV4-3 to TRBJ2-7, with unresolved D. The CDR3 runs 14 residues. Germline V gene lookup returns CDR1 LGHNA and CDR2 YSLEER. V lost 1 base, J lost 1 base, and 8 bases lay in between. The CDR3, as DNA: TGCGCCAGCAGCCAAGTACACACGTCCTACGAGCAGTACTTC. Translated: CASSQVHTSYEQYF.

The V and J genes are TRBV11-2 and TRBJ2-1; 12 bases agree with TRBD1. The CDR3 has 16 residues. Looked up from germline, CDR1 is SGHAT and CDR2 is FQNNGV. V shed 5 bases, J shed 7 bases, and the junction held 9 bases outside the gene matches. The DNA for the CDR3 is TGTGCCAGCAGCCCCGGGGGGACAGGGGGCTGGAATGAGCAGTTCTTC. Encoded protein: CASSPGGTGGWNEQFF.

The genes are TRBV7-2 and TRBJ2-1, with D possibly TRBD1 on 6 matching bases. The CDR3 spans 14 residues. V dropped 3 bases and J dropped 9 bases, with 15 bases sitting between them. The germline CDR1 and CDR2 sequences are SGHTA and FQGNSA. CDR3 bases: TGTGCCAGCAGCTTGCTGACAGGAAGAGGTGAGCAGTTCTTC. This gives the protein CASSLLTGRGEQFF.

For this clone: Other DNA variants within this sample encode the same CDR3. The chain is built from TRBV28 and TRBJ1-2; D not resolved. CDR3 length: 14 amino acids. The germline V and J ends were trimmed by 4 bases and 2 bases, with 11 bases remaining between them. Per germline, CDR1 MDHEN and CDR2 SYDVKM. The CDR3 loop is CASSSSPLNYGYTF. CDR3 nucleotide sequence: TGTGCCAGCAGTTCCTCTCCCTTAAACTATGGCTACACCTTC.

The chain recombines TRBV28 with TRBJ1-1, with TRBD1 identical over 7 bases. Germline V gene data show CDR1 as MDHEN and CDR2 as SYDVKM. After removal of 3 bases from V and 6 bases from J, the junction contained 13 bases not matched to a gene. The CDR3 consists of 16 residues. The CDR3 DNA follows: TGTGCCAGCAGTTTCCCACGGACAGGCCCACGGGCTGAAGCTTTCTTT. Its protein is CASSFPRTGPRAEAFF.

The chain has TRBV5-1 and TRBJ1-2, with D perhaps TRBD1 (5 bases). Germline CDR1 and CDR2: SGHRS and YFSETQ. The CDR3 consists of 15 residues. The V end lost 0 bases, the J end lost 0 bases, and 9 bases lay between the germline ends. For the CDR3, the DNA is TGCGCCAGCAGCTTGGATGCAGGGTCTAACTATGGCTACACCTTC. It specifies CASSLDAGSNYGYTF.

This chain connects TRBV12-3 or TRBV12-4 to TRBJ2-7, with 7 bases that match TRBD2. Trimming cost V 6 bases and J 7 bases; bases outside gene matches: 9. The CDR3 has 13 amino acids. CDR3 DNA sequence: TGTGCCAGCAGCCCGACTAGCAATGGAGAGCAGTACTTC. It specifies CASSPTSNGEQYF.

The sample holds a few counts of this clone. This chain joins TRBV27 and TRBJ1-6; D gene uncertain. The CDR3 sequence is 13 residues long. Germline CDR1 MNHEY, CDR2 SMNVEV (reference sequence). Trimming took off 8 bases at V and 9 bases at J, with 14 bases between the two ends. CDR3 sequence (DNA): TGTGCCAGCCGCGCGGCCGGAGGTTCACCCCTCCACTTT. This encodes CASRAAGGSPLHF.

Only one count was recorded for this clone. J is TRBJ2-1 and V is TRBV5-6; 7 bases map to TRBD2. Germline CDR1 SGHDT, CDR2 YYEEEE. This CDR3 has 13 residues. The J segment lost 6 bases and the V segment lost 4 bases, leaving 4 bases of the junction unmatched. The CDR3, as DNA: TGTGCCAGCAGCCTTGGGGAGGGCAATGAGCAGTTCTTC. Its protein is CASSLGEGNEQFF.

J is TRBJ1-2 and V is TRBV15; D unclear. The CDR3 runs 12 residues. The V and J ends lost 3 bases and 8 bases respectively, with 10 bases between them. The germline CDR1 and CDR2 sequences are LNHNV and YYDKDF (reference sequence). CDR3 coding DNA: TGTGCCACCAGCAGGATTGTCGGGGGCTACACCTTC. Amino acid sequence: CATSRIVGGYTF. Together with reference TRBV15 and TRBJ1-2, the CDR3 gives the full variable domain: DAMVIQNPRYQVTQFGKPVTLSCSQTLNHNVMYWYQQKSSQAPKLLFHYYDKDFNNEADTPDNFQSRRPNTSFCFLDIRSPGLGDTAMYLCATSRIVGGYTFGSGTRLTVV.

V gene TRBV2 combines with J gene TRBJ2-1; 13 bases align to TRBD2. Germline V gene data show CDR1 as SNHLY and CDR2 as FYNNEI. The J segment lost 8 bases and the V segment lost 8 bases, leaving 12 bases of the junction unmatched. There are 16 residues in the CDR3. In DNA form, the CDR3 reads TGTGCCAGCGCCACTAGCGGGAGGGCCGGTAGAGATGAGCAGTTCTTC. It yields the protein CASATSGRAGRDEQFF.

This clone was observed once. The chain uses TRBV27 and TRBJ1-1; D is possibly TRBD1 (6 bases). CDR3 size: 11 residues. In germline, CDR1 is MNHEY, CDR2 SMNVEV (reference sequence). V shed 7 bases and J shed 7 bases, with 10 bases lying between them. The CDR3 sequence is CASTSGVEAFF. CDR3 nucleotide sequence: TGTGCCAGCACCTCAGGGGTTGAAGCTTTCTTT.